The clone carrying this TCR beta chain occurred a few times. This sample stems from a study of cytomegalovirus exposure and HLA in healthy donors. V gave up 2 bases and J gave up 2 bases; unmatched junction bases: 9. Germline CDR1 is MGHRA and CDR2 is YSYEKL. CDR3 length equals 18 residues. The PCR employed 60 Vbeta primers together with 13 Jbeta primers. Profiling relied on immunoSEQ multiplex PCR, and the TCRdb table lists in-frame clones only, not all of them. This sample has more than 130,000 clones, with 78% found just once. The sequenced sample consisted of PBMCs. This TCR was sampled from a male donor in good health and CMV-seronegative. This chain uses TRBV4-1 with TRBJ2-2; 9 bases map to TRBD1. As DNA, the CDR3 is TGCGCCAGCAGCCAAACCAGGGACAGGGCGAAAAACACCGGGGAGCTGTTTTTT. Encoded protein: CASSQTRDRAKNTGELFF.